This paragraph reports one TCR beta chain. V gave up 1 base and J gave up 5 bases, with 11 bases separating them. This CDR3 spans 13 amino acids. Germline V gene sequence: CDR1 SQVTM, CDR2 ANQGSEA. This sample is part of a study of control samples from healthy donors and cancer patients. Assay used: immunoSEQ multiplex PCR; TCRdb lists only in-frame clones, some missing. The table records 160,000 or so clones, roughly 90% of them present only once. Sequenced material: blood. This sequence joins TRBV29-1 and TRBJ2-5; the D call may be TRBD1 or TRBD2 (5 bases each). The receptor comes from a woman in her thirties in good health. The CDR3 loop is CSVEAVGDETQYF. CDR3 nucleotide sequence: TGCAGCGTTGAAGCGGTGGGGGATGAGACCCAGTACTTC. Full variable domain (rest looked up from reference TRBV29-1 and TRBJ2-5): SAVISQKPSRDICQRGTSLTIQCQVDSQVTMMFWYRQQPGQSLTLIATANQGSEATYESGFVIDKFPISRPNLTFSTLTVSNMSPEDSSIYLCSVEAVGDETQYFGPGTRLLVL.